Sequencing of this T cell receptor (beta chain) was carried out in a study of cytomegalovirus exposure and HLA in healthy donors. Study outcomes and limitations: According to a later analysis, donors in an Asian-associated ancestry cluster reportedly had fewer N-insertions than the approximately 730-donor mean. Rare TCR sequences dominated, though some public TCRs recurred in many donors. The sole available immune exposure information was CMV serostatus. Excluded were some V segments that proved indistinguishable, including TRBV6-2 and TRBV6-3.

PCR was performed using 60 Vbeta and 13 Jbeta primers. TCRdb's table, derived via immunoSEQ multiplex PCR, lists solely in-frame clones and lacks some. The table shows about 120,000 clones, with roughly 83% occurring only once. The V gene's germline CDR1 is MNHEY and CDR2 SVGAGI. The CDR3 totals 11 residues. The ends were cut back, 7 bases at V and 8 bases at J, with 11 bases in the middle. Worth noting for this clone: The antigen remains undetermined.

The origin of this receptor is a man younger than 35 in good health and CMV-seropositive. V and J are TRBV6-5 and TRBJ1-2, with TRBD1 as a possible D gene (5 bases). Sequencing used PBMCs. DNA of the CDR3: TGTGCCAGCACTCAGGGTTACGGCTACACCTTC. Amino acid sequence: CASTQGYGYTF.